One sample yielded the 10 T cell receptor beta chains listed below, sequenced in a study of CD8 T cells in Susac syndrome. Random hexamers were used to reverse transcribe an amount of roughly 0.5 to 1 ug RNA. TCRdb redid the calling of the immunoSEQ multiplex PCR reads with MiXCR, one entry per CDR3 protein. Altogether around 71,000 distinct CDR3 sequences are present, around 93% being singletons, with the ten largest covering less than 0.19%. Sequencing input: CD4+ T cells from PBMCs. The receptor source for this set is a human donor with Susac syndrome.

The J gene is TRBJ2-3, the V gene TRBV20-1; D gene unclear. Deletions cut 5 bases from V and 2 bases from J, with 17 bases between. The CDR3 sequence is 15 residues long. Germline CDR1 and CDR2: DFQATT and SNEGSKA (reference sequence). The CDR3 DNA reads TGCAGTGCTCCCGTGTGGGCTGATCTCACAGATACGCAGTATTTT. It codes for CSAPVWADLTDTQYF.

The rearrangement uses TRBV7-2 and TRBJ1-2; 8 bases are shared with TRBD1. V shed 6 bases, J shed 5 bases, and the junction held 8 bases outside the gene matches. Germline V gives CDR1 SGHTA, CDR2 FQGNSA. The CDR3 loop spans 14 amino acids. CDR3 residues: CASRPGTGQYGYTF. The CDR3 DNA is TGTGCCAGCAGGCCCGGGACAGGACAGTATGGCTACACCTTC.

The V gene is TRBV2, the J gene TRBJ2-2; D not resolved. CDR1 and CDR2 from the germline V gene are SNHLY and FYNNEI. V lost 2 bases and J lost 3, with 10 bases in between. The CDR3 has 15 amino acids. DNA of the CDR3: TGTGCCAGCAGTGAATCCGACCCTGACACCGGGGAGCTGTTTTTT. The encoded protein is CASSESDPDTGELFF.

In its sample, this clonotype was seen once. The V call is TRBV7-9, the J call TRBJ1-6; TRBD1 is a possible D gene (5 bases). Germline values: CDR1 SEHNR, CDR2 FQNEAQ (reference sequence). This CDR3 has 16 residues. Trimming shortened V by 5 bases and J by 7 bases, and 18 bases separated the two germline ends. The CDR3 bases are TGTGCCAGCAGCCCATGGACTTCGGGGGTGAATTCACCCCTCCACTTT. Protein: CASSPWTSGVNSPLHF.

The CDR3 here is CASSLFQGLSGNTIYF. The DNA of the CDR3 is TGCGCCAGCAGCTTATTCCAGGGGCTCTCTGGAAACACCATATATTTT. The chain recombines TRBV5-1 with TRBJ1-3, with D perhaps matching TRBD1 (6 bases). This CDR3 comprises 16 residues. Trimming left V 2 bases short and J 0 bases short, with 12 bases between. Germline V CDR1 and CDR2: SGHRS, YFSETQ.

This chain joins TRBV18 and TRBJ1-2; D not certain. Germline values: CDR1 KGHSH, CDR2 LQKENI. The V end lost 1 base, the J end lost 8 bases, and 8 bases lay between the germline ends. The CDR3 runs to 12 residues. The CDR3 is CASSPRDLGYTF. As DNA, the CDR3 is TGTGCCAGCTCACCACGGGATCTCGGCTACACCTTC.

V gene TRBV5-4 combines with J gene TRBJ2-5; TRBD2 might be the D (6 bases). The CDR3 extends over 16 amino acids. Trimming stripped 4 bases from V and 5 bases from J, with 21 bases between. CDR1 is SGHNT, CDR2 YYREEE, per germline (reference sequence). In nucleotides, the CDR3 is TGTGCCAGCAGCCCAGAAACGGAGGGCTTCGGGGAGACCCAGTACTTC. The encoded protein is CASSPETEGFGETQYF.

The genes are TRBV5-1 and TRBJ2-4; D ambiguous. The CDR3 runs to 14 residues. Germline V gives CDR1 SGHRS, CDR2 YFSETQ. Trimming pared 3 bases from V and 0 bases from J, leaving 7 bases between. The CDR3 DNA sequence: TGCGCCAGCAGCTCCGCGATAGCCAAAAACATTCAGTACTTC. Its protein is CASSSAIAKNIQYF.

The genes are TRBV18 and TRBJ2-1, with a possible D match to TRBD1 (5 bases). V dropped 3 bases and J dropped 3 bases, with 18 bases sitting between them. There are 17 residues in the CDR3. Germline values: CDR1 KGHSH, CDR2 LQKENI. CDR3 in DNA: TGTGCCAGCTCACCGTTAACCCCTTCTAGGGGCTACAATGAGCAGTTCTTC. This encodes CASSPLTPSRGYNEQFF.

The chain is built from TRBV28 and TRBJ2-5, with D perhaps matching TRBD2 (5 bases). Germline V gives CDR1 MDHEN, CDR2 SYDVKM. The CDR3 extends over 16 amino acids. Between the trimmed V and J ends, which lost 3 bases and 2 bases, there was a span of 16 bases. CDR3 DNA: TGTGCCAGCAGTTTGACCGGGGTAGTGACTCAAGAGACCCAGTACTTC. Encoded protein: CASSLTGVVTQETQYF.